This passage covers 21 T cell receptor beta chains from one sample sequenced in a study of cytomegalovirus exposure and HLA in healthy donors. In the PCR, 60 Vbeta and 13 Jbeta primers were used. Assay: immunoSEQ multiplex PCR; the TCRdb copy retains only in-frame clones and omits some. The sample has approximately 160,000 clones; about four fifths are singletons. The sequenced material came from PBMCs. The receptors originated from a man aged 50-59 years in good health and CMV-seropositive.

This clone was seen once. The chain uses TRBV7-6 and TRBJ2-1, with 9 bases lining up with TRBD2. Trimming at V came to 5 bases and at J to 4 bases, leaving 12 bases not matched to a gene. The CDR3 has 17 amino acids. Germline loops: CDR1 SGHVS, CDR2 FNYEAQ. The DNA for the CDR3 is TGTGCCAGCAGCCCGTCGCAAGCGGGGGGTTCTTACAATGAGCAGTTCTTC. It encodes CASSPSQAGGSYNEQFF.

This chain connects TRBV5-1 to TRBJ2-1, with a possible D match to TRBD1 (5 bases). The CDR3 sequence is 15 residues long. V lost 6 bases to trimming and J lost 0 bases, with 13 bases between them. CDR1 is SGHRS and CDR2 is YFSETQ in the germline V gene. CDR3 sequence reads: CASTIRGSSYNEQFF. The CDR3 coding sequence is TGCGCCAGCACTATTAGGGGCAGCTCCTACAATGAGCAGTTCTTC.

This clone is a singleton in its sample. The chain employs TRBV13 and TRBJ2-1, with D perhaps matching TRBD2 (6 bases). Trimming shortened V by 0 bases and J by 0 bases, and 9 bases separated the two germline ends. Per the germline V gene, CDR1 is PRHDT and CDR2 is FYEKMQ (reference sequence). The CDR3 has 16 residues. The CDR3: CASSLGGGRSYNEQFF. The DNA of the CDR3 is TGTGCCAGCAGCTTAGGTGGAGGGCGCTCCTACAATGAGCAGTTCTTC.

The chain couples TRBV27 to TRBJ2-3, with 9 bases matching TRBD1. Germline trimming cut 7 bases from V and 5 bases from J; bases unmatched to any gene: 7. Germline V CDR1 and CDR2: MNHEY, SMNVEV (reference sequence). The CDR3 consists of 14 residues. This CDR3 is CASKRTGAGDTQYF. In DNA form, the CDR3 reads TGTGCCAGCAAACGGACAGGGGCGGGAGATACGCAGTATTTT.

CDR3: CASSIQRTELFF. CDR3 nucleotide sequence: TGTGCCAGTAGTATACAGCGGACAGAACTGTTTTTT. This rearrangement joins TRBV19 to TRBJ1-4; tentative D call: TRBD1 (6 bases). V lost 2 bases and J lost 12, with 10 bases in between. This CDR3 has 12 amino acids. Germline V gene lookup returns CDR1 LNHDA and CDR2 SQIVND (reference sequence).

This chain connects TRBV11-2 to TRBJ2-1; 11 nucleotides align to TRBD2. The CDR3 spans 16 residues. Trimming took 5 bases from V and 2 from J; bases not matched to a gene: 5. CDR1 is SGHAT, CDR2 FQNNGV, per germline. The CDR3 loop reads CASSPGTSGTYNEQFF. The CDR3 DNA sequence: TGTGCCAGCAGCCCAGGGACTAGCGGAACCTACAATGAGCAGTTCTTC.

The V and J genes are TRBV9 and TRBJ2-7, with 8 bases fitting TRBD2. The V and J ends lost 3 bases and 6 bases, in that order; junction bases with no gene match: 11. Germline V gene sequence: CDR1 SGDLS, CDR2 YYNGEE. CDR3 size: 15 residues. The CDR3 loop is CASSGRTFAGGEQYF. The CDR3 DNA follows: TGTGCCAGCAGCGGGCGTACCTTCGCGGGAGGCGAGCAGTACTTC.

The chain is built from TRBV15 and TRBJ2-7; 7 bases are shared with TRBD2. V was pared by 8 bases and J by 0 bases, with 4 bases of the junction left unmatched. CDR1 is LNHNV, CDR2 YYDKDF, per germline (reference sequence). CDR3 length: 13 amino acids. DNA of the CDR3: TGTGCCACCTCCCTAGCGGACTCCTACGAGCAGTACTTC. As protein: CATSLADSYEQYF.

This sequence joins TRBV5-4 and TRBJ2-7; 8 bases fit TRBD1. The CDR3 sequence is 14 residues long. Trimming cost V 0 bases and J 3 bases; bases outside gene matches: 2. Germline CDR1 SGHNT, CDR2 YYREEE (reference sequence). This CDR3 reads CASSLAGQDYEQYF. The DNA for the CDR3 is TGTGCCAGCAGCTTGGCGGGACAGGACTACGAGCAGTACTTC.

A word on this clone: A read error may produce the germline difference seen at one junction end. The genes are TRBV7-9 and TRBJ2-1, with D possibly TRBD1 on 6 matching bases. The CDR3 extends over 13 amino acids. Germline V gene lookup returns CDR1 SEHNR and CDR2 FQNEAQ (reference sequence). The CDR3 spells CSSSLRDNNEQFF. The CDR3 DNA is TGTTCCAGCAGCTTGAGGGACAACAATGAGCAGTTCTTC.

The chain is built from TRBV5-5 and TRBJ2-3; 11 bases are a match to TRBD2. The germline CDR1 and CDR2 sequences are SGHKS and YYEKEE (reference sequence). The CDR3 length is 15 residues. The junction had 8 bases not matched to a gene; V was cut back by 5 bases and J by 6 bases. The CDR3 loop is CASRIGLAGQDTQYF. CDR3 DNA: TGTGCCAGCAGGATCGGACTAGCGGGCCAGGATACGCAGTATTTT.

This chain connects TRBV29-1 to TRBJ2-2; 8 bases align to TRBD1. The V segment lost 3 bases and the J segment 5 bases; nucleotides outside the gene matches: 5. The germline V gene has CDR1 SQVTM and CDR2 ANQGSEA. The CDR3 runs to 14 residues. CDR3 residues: CSVDRQGATGELFF. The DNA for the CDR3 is TGCAGCGTTGATCGGCAGGGGGCGACCGGGGAGCTGTTTTTT.

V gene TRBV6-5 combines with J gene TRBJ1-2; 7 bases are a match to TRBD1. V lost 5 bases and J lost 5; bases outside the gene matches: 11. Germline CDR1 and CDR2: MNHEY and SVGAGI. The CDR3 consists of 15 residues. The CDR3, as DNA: TGTGCCAGCAGTCCGCCTGGAGGGGGCAAGTATGGCTACACCTTC. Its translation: CASSPPGGGKYGYTF.

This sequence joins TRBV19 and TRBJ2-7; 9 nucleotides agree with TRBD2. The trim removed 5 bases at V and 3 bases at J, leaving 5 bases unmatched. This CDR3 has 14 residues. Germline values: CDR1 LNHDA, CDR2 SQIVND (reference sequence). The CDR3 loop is CASSATSGDYEQYF. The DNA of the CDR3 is TGTGCCAGTAGTGCGACTAGCGGAGACTACGAGCAGTACTTC.

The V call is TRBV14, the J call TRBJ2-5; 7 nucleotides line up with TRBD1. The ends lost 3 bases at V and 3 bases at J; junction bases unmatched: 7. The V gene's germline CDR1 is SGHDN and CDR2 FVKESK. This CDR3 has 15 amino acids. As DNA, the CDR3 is TGTGCCAGCAGCCAGGGACAGTTCACAAAAGAGACCCAGTACTTC. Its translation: CASSQGQFTKETQYF.

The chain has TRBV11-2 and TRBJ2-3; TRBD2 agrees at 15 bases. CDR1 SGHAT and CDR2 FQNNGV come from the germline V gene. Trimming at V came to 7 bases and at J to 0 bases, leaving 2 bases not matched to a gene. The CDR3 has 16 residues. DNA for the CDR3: TGTGCCAGCACGGGACTAGCGGGGGGTAGCACAGATACGCAGTATTTT. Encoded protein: CASTGLAGGSTDTQYF.

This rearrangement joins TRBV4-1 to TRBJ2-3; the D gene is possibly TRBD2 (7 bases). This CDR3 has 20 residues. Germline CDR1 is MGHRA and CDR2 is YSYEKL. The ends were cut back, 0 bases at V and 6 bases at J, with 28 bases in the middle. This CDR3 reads CASSQDNRARLAWRGDTQYF. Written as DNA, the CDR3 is TGCGCCAGCAGCCAAGATAACAGGGCCAGACTAGCCTGGCGGGGTGATACGCAGTATTTT.

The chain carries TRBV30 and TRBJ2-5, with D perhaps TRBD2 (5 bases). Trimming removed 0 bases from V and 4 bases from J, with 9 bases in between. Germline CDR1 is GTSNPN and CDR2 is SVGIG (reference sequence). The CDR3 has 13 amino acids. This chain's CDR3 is CAWSVSGGETQYF. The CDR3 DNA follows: TGTGCCTGGAGTGTATCCGGAGGAGAGACCCAGTACTTC.

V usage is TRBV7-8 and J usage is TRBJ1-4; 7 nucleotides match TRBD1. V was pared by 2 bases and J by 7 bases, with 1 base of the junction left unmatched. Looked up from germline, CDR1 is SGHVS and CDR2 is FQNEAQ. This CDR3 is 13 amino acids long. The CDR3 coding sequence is TGTGCCAGCAGCTTACAGGGGGTTGAAAAACTGTTTTTT. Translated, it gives CASSLQGVEKLFF.

This CDR3 is CATSGRTGTHNEQFF. Here the CDR3 DNA reads TGTGCCACCAGCGGAAGGACAGGGACTCACAATGAGCAGTTCTTC. The rearrangement joins TRBV15 to TRBJ2-1, with 8 bases matching TRBD1. The CDR3 contains 15 residues. Germline CDR1 LNHNV, CDR2 YYDKDF (reference sequence). The V segment lost 5 bases and the J segment 5 bases; nucleotides outside the gene matches: 8.

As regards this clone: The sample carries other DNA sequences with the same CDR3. CDR3 DNA sequence: TGTGCCAGCAGCAGGGGCGGGAGTACAGATACGCAGTATTTT. As protein: CASSRGGSTDTQYF. V usage is TRBV9 and J usage is TRBJ2-3, with 7 bases identical to TRBD2. Trimming removed 4 bases from V and 3 bases from J; junction bases left unmatched: 5. Germline V gives CDR1 SGDLS, CDR2 YYNGEE. The CDR3 consists of 14 residues.